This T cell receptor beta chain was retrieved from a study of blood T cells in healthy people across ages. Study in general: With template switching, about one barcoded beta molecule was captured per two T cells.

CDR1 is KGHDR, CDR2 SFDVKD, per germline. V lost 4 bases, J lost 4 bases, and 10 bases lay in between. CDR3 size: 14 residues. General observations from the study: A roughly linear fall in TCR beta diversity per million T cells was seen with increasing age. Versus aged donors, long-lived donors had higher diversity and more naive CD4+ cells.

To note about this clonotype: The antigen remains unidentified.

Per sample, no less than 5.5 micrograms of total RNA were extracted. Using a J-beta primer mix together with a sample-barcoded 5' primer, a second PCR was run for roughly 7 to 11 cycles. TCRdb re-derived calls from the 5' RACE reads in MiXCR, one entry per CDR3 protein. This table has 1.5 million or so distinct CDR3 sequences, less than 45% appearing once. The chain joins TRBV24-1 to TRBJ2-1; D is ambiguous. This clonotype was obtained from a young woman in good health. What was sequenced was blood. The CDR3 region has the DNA TGTGCCACCAGTGACACGGACGGATACAATGAGCAGTTCTTC. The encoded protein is CATSDTDGYNEQFF.